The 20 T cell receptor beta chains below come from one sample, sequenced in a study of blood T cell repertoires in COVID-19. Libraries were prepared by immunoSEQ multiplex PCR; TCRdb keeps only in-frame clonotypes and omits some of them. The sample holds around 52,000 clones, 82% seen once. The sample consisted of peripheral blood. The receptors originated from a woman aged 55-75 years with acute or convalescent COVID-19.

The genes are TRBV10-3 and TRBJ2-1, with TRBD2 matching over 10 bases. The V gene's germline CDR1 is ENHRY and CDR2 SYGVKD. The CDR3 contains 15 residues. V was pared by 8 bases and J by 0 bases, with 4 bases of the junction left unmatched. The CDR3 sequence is CAIQASGGSYNEQFF. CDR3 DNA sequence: TGTGCCATCCAGGCTAGCGGGGGCTCCTACAATGAGCAGTTCTTC.

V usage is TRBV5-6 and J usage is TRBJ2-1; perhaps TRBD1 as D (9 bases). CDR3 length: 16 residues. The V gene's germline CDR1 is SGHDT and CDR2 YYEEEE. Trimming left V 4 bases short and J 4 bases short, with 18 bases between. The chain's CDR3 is CASSLIAGQGYNEQFF. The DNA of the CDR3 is TGTGCCAGCAGCCTAATAGCGGGACAGGGTTACAATGAGCAGTTCTTC.

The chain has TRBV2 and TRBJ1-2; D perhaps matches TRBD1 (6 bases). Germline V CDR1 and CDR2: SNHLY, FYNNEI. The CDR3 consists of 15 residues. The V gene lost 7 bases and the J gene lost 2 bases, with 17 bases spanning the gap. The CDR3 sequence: CASTGMGGGNYGYTF. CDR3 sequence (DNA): TGTGCCAGCACCGGCATGGGGGGGGGCAACTATGGCTACACCTTC.

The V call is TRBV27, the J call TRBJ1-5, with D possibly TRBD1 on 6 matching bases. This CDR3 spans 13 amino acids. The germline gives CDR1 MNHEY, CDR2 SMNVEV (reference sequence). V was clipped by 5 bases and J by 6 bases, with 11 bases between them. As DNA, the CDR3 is TGTGCCAGCAGTCACAGGGATCTTCAGCCCCAGCATTTT. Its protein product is CASSHRDLQPQHF.

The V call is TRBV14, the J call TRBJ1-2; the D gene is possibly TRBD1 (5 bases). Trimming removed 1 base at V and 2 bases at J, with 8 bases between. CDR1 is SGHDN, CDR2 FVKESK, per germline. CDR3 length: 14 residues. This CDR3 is CASSQVAGNYGYTF. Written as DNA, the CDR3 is TGTGCCAGCAGCCAAGTGGCAGGGAACTATGGCTACACCTTC.

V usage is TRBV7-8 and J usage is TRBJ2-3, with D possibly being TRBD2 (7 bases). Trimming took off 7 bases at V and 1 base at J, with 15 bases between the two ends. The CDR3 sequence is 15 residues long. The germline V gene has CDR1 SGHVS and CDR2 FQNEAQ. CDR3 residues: CASTPPGGRTDTQYF. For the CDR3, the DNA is TGTGCCAGCACCCCTCCGGGGGGCCGCACAGATACGCAGTATTTT.

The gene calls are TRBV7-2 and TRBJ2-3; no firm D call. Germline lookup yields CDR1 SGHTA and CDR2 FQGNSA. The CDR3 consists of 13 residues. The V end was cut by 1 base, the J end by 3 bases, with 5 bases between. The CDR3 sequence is CASSLGRTDTQYF. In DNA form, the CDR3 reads TGTGCCAGCAGCTTAGGTAGAACAGATACGCAGTATTTT.

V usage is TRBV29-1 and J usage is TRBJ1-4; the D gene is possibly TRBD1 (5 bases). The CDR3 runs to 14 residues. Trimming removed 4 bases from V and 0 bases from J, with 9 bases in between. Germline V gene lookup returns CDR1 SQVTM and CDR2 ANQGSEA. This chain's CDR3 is CSVGQGTTNEKLFF. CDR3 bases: TGCAGCGTTGGGCAGGGTACAACTAATGAAAAACTGTTTTTT. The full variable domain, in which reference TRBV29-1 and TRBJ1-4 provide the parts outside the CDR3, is SAVISQKPSRDICQRGTSLTIQCQVDSQVTMMFWYRQQPGQSLTLIATANQGSEATYESGFVIDKFPISRPNLTFSTLTVSNMSPEDSSIYLCSVGQGTTNEKLFFGSGTQLSVL.

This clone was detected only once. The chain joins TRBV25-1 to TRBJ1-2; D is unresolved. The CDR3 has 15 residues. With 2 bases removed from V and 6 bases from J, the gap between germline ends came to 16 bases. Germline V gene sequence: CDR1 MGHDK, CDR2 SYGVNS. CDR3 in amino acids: CASSEPGFKADGYTF. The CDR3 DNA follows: TGTGCCAGCAGTGAACCGGGATTCAAGGCGGATGGCTACACCTTC.

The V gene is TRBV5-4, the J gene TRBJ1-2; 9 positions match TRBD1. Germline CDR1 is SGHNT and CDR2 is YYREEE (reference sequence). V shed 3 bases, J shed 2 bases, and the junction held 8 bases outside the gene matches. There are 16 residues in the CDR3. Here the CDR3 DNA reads TGTGCCAGCAGCTCCAAGAGCACAGGGGGCAACTATGGCTACACCTTC. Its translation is CASSSKSTGGNYGYTF.

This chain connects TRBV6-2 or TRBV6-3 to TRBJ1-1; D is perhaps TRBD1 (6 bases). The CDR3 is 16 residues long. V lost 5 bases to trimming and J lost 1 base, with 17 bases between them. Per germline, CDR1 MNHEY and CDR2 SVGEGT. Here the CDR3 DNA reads TGTGCCAGCAGTGGCCCGGGGGGCGTAGGGAACACTGAAGCTTTCTTT. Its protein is CASSGPGGVGNTEAFF.

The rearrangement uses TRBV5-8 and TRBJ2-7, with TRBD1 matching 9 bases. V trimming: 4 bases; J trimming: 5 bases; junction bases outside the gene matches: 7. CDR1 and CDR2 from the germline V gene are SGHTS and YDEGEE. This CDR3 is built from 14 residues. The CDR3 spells CASSKGDRAHEQYF. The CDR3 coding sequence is TGTGCCAGCAGCAAAGGGGACAGGGCCCACGAGCAGTACTTC. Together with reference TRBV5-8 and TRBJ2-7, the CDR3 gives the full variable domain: EAGVTQSPTHLIKTRGQQATLRCSPISGHTSVYWYQQALGLGLQFLLWYDEGEERNRGNFPPRFSGRQFPNYSSELNVNALELEDSALYLCASSKGDRAHEQYFGPGTRLTVT.

Here the CDR3 reads CASSPSGQVSSYEQYF. The DNA for the CDR3 is TGTGCCAGCAGTCCTTCTGGGCAGGTTAGCTCCTACGAGCAGTACTTC. The rearrangement uses TRBV27 and TRBJ2-7; D ambiguous. Looked up from germline, CDR1 is MNHEY and CDR2 is SMNVEV (reference sequence). Trimming cost V 5 bases and J 0 bases, with 17 bases left between them. CDR3 length equals 16 residues.

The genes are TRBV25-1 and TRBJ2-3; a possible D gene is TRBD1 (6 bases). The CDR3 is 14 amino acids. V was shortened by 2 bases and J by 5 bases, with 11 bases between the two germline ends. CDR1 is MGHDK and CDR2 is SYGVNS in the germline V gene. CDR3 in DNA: TGTGCCAGCAGTGAACAGGGGTGGGTAGATACGCAGTATTTT. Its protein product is CASSEQGWVDTQYF.

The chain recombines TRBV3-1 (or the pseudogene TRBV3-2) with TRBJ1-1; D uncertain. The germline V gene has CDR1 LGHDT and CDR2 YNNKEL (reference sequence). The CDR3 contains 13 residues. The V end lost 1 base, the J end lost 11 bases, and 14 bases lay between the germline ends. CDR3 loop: CASSQGSGTRAFF. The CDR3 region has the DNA TGTGCCAGCAGCCAAGGGTCGGGTACGAGGGCTTTCTTT.

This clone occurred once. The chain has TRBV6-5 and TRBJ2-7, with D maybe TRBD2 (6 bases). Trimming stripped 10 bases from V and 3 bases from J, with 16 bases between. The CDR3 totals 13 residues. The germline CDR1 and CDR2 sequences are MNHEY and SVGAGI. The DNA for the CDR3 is TGTGCCATCCTCGGTGGAGGGGACTACGAGCAGTACTTC. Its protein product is CAILGGGDYEQYF.

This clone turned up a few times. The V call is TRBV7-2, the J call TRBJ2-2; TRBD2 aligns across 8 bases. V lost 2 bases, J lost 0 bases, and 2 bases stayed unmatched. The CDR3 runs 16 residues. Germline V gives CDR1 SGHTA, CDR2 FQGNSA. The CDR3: CASSLHGGANTGELFF. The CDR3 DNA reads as TGTGCCAGCAGCTTACACGGGGGGGCGAACACCGGGGAGCTGTTTTTT.

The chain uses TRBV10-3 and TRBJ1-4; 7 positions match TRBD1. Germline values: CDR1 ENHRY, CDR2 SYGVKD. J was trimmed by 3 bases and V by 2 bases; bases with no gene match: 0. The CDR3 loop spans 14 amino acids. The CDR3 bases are TGTGCCATCAGTGAGCAGGGGGCTAATGAAAAACTGTTTTTT. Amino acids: CAISEQGANEKLFF.

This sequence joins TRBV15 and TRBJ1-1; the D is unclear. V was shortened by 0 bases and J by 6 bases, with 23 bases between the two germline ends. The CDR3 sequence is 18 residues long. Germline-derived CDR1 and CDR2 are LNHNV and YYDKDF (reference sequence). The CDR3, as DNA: TGTGCCACCAGCAGAGACCCTGGGCGGGCTGGGTATTCTTCTGAAGCTTTCTTT. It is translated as CATSRDPGRAGYSSEAFF.

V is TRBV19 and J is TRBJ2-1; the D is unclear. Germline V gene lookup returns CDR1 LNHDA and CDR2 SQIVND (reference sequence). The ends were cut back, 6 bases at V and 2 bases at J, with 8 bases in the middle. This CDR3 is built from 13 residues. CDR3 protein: CASRWSTYNEQFF. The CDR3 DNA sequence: TGTGCCAGTAGATGGAGTACCTACAATGAGCAGTTCTTC.